This entry concerns a single T cell receptor (beta chain). Sequenced by immunoSEQ multiplex PCR; TCRdb stores in-frame clones only, minus some. The sample holds about 210,000 clones; about 81% are singletons and the top ten take less than 6%. The data are from a study of blood T cell repertoires in COVID-19. Sequenced: peripheral blood. The receptor was derived from a woman aged 70 to 79 with COVID-19, enrolled during active disease.

The CDR3 bases are TGCGCCAGCAGCTTTGGGGGAGGGGGAAATGAGCAGTTCTTC. Translating it yields CASSFGGGGNEQFF. The chain is built from TRBV5-1 and TRBJ2-1, with D perhaps matching TRBD2 (7 bases). V lost 2 bases and J lost 7, with 13 bases in between. Germline V CDR1 and CDR2: SGHRS, YFSETQ. The CDR3 has 14 amino acids.